This TCR beta chain was captured in a study of cytomegalovirus exposure and HLA in healthy donors. Study findings and constraints: The study flagged some 170 TCR beta chains as cytomegalovirus-associated. Diagnosis of cytomegalovirus status made by the classifier reportedly showed high specificity and sensitivity. The finding came from a later analysis; first-cohort TCR clusters tended to co-occur in the 110 or so validation repertoires. The study found most TCR sequences rare, yet found some public TCRs in many donors.

Germline V lookup: CDR1 MRHNA, CDR2 SNTAGT. Between the trimmed V and J ends, which lost 0 bases and 5 bases, there was a span of 5 bases. The CDR3 runs to 13 residues. On this clone: No antigen is known for it.

Assay used: immunoSEQ multiplex PCR; TCRdb lists only in-frame clones, some missing. The sample has roughly 250,000 clones; approximately 83% are singletons. The genes are TRBV6-4 and TRBJ1-5, with D unclear. The sequence came from a woman in her thirties in good health and CMV-seropositive. Sequenced input: PBMCs. CDR3 in amino acids: CASSDSPYQPQHF. CDR3 nucleotide sequence: TGTGCCAGCAGTGACTCCCCATATCAGCCCCAGCATTTT.